This TCR beta chain was found in a study of CD8 T cells in Susac syndrome. RNA totalling about 0.45 to 1 ug underwent reverse transcription with random hexamers. TCRdb called the immunoSEQ multiplex PCR reads again in MiXCR, with one record for every CDR3 protein. The top ten hold over 0.08% of the sample, which has 170,000 or so distinct CDR3 sequences, roughly 92% seen once. Germline CDR1 MDHEN, CDR2 SYDVKM. The CDR3 runs to 13 residues. V was trimmed by 4 bases and J by 3 bases, leaving 9 bases between them. The chain is built from TRBV28 and TRBJ1-1; a possible D gene is TRBD1 (5 bases). Material for sequencing was CD4+ T cells from PBMCs. This receptor was obtained from a human donor with multiple sclerosis. The CDR3 reads CASSSGIDTEAFF. The CDR3 region has the DNA TGTGCCAGCAGTTCAGGGATCGACACTGAAGCTTTCTTT.